This T cell receptor beta chain is from a study of PD-L1 blockade in urothelial cancer. Across the whole study: Of 29 to 30 patients, around 25 were males with bladder-origin urothelial cancer. At 3 weeks after treatment start (second dose) and again at 6 weeks, blood was analyzed. Whole-study findings and limits: Better survival was predicted when blood TCR clonality before treatment fell below the median.

Comments on this clone: As yet, its antigen is unknown.

Every PCR got spiked synthetic TCR analog templates. The protocol was immunoSEQ multiplex PCR, while the TCRdb copy is restricted to in-frame clones and leaves out a portion. The data hold roughly 27,000 clones, with more than 75% observed a single time. Germline lookup yields CDR1 SSHAT and CDR2 FNYEAQ (reference sequence). With V trimmed by 6 bases and J by 7 bases, 4 bases remained unmatched. CDR3 length equals 13 residues. The clonotype was recovered from a man aged 45 to 65 with urothelial cancer. The chain joins TRBV7-7 to TRBJ2-1; 9 bases line up with TRBD1. The sequencing used PBMCs, collected around atezolizumab (anti-PD-L1) treatment. The CDR3 sequence: CASRADRGNEQFF. DNA for the CDR3: TGTGCCAGCAGAGCCGACAGGGGGAATGAGCAGTTCTTC.